Listed below are T cell receptor beta chains from one sample, sequenced in a study of blood T cells in healthy people across ages. One entry per CDR3 protein, called by TCRdb with MiXCR from the 5' RACE reads. The table lists some 1,000,000 distinct CDR3 sequences, about 25% of them singletons, with about 0.69% in the top ten. The same sample was also used in a study of T cells of mothers and their children.

Sequencing was carried out using blood. These receptors were obtained from a girl aged 2 to 9 in good health. CDR3s include the opening cysteine and the closing phenylalanine or tryptophan. The order of the fields is V gene, clone size, D gene, J gene, CDR3 DNA, CDR3 protein. A D gene is named only where the DNA matches it firmly. The size entry is marked missing in some rows and otherwise reads once, few, many or a size class.

TRBV4-2	few	.	TRBJ2-7	TGTGCCAGCAGCCAAGATACCGACGGCCGCTACGAGCAGTACTTC	CASSQDTDGRYEQYF
TRBV20-1	.	TRBD2	TRBJ2-6	TGCAGTGCTATTCTAGCTAGCGGGGGGGGAGGGGCCAACGTCCTGACTTTC	CSAILASGGGGANVLTF
TRBV28	.	.	TRBJ2-7	TGTGCCAGCAGTTTGTCCCCTTTTAGCGGCGGCTCCTACGAGCAGTACTTC	CASSLSPFSGGSYEQYF
TRBV7-9	few	.	TRBJ1-1	TGTGCCAGCAGCTTACTTCCTGAAGCTTTCTTT	CASSLLPEAFF
TRBV6-5	few	.	TRBJ1-4	TGTGCCAGCAGTCTTTCCGGTGCAACTAATGAAAAACTGTTTTTT	CASSLSGATNEKLFF
TRBV7-9	few	.	TRBJ2-5	TGTGCCAGCAGCACCGGACAGCTCTCAGAGACCCAGTACTTC	CASSTGQLSETQYF
TRBV7-6	few	TRBD1	TRBJ1-5	TGTGCCAGCAGTGAGGACAGGGGCACGTATCAGCCCCAGCATTTT	CASSEDRGTYQPQHF
TRBV12-3/TRBV12-4	.	.	TRBJ2-7	TGCGCCAGCAGCCATGGGATTACCTACGAGCAGTACTTC	CASSHGITYEQYF
TRBV18	few	.	TRBJ2-1	TGTGCCAGCTGGCCAGGGAAATACAATGAGCAGTTCTTC	CASWPGKYNEQFF
TRBV6-4	.	.	TRBJ2-3	TGTGCCAGCAGTAGGGCGGGCCAAAGCACAGATACGCAGTATTTT	CASSRAGQSTDTQYF
TRBV7-2	.	.	TRBJ2-5	TGTGCCAGCAGCTTAACCCTAGAGCCAGAGACCCAGTACTTC	CASSLTLEPETQYF
TRBV29-1	.	.	TRBJ2-1	TGCAGCGTTGGGGAGGAGACCCTCTTGGGTAATGAGCAGTTCTTC	CSVGEETLLGNEQFF
TRBV12-3/TRBV12-4	.	.	TRBJ2-5	TGTGCCAGCAGTCCCCTAACCGTCGAGACCCAGTACTTC	CASSPLTVETQYF
TRBV4-1	many	.	TRBJ2-7	TGCGCCAGCAGCCAAGAGGTTGGCGAGCAGTACTTC	CASSQEVGEQYF
TRBV28	.	.	TRBJ1-2	TGTGCCTCCCAGTCGGTGCGAAGGTTCAGCTATGGCTACACCTTC	CASQSVRRFSYGYTF
TRBV27	few	.	TRBJ2-1	TGTGCCAGCATAGACGCCTGGCATGAGCAGTTCTTC	CASIDAWHEQFF
TRBV5-8	.	TRBD2	TRBJ2-7	TGTGCCAGCAGCTTCTTAGCGGGATTAGGGTACAAGCAGTACTTC	CASSFLAGLGYKQYF
TRBV29-1	few	.	TRBJ1-1	TGCAGCGTTAAACCGCTAAGGGGATCCCCCGTGAACACTGAAGCTTTCTTT	CSVKPLRGSPVNTEAFF
TRBV7-9	few	.	TRBJ2-6	TGTGCCAGCAGCTTTGACGTCCTGACTTTC	CASSFDVLTF
TRBV29-1	.	.	TRBJ1-1	TGCAGCGTGGACCTCGGCACAGGCCCTCAAGCTTTCTTT	CSVDLGTGPQAFF
TRBV20-1	.	.	TRBJ2-3	TGCAGTGTGGAACAGGGAGATACGCAGTATTTT	CSVEQGDTQYF
TRBV20-1	few	.	TRBJ2-4	TGCAGTGCTCGCCTTGGGCAAAACATTCAGTACTTC	CSARLGQNIQYF
TRBV6-5	.	TRBD1	TRBJ2-7	TGTGCCAGCAGCCCAAAACAGGGGGCCGAGCAGTACTTC	CASSPKQGAEQYF
TRBV4-3	few	.	TRBJ1-1	TGCGCCAGCAGCCAAGACTCGGGGATACCTGAAGCTTTCTTT	CASSQDSGIPEAFF
TRBV25-1	few	.	TRBJ1-6	TGTGCCAGCAGTCGGGGGGGGACCAATTCACCCCTCCACTTT	CASSRGGTNSPLHF
TRBV29-1	few	TRBD2	TRBJ2-5	TGCAGCGCTGGGGGGGGTCTTGAGCGAGAGACCCAGTACTTC	CSAGGGLERETQYF
TRBV24-1	.	.	TRBJ1-5	TGTGCCACCAATCGTCAGCCCCAGCATTTT	CATNRQPQHF